This T cell receptor (beta chain) was obtained from a study of T cell responses to AZD1222 COVID-19 vaccine. This CDR3 is built from 13 residues. Germline V lookup: CDR1 LNHDA, CDR2 SQIVND (reference sequence). V was trimmed by 3 bases and J by 2 bases, leaving 7 bases between them. Notes on this clone: The antigen is unknown.

Doses given second, at about 4 or about 12 weeks, were pooled. The study, taken as a whole, reports: Spike-spanning, vaccine-associated CD4 TCRs were dominant at 160-218 and 743-854. White British donors predominated, females outnumbered males, and clonal diversity was possibly underestimated.

This table comes from immunoSEQ multiplex PCR, and its TCRdb copy is limited to in-frame clones, with some not included. The sample includes 150,000 to 200,000 clones, 88% of them seen just once. The sample in question was peripheral blood, obtained 28 days after the second AZD1222 dose. This receptor was obtained from an adult who received the AZD1222 COVID-19 vaccine. The chain uses TRBV19 and TRBJ2-5; D gene unclear. CDR3 nucleotides: TGTGCCAGTAGTATGCAGTTACAAGAGACCCAGTACTTC. As protein: CASSMQLQETQYF.